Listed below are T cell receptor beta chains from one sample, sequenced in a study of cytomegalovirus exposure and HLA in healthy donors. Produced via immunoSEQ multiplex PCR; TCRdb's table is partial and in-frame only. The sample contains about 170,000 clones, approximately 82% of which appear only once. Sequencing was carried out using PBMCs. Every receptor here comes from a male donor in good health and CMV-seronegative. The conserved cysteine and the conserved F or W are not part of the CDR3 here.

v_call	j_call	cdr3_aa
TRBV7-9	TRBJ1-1	ASTSDRGLSDTEAF
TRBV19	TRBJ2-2	ASSMAVNTGELF
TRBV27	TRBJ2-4	ASSFLPGGSKNIQY
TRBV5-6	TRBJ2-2	ASSGAGTGNTGELF
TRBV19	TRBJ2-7	ASSIDRGLYGTYEQY
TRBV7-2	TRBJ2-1	ASSLREGRGEQF
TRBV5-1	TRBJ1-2	ASSPAGGALDYGYT
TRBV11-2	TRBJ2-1	ASSLGTGDEQF
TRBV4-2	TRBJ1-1	ASSQTGGYNTEAF
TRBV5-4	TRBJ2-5	ASSPGGTGRVGTQY
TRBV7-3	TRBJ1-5	ASSEDRLRPQH
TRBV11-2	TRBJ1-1	ASSPRRGANTEAF
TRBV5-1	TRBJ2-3	ASSFLAGGPGTDTQY
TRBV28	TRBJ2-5	ASSAGYGTQY
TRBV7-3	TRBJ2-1	ASSPDRGTYNEQF
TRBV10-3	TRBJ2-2	AISLEPETGELF
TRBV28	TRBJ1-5	ASSFQNSNQPQH